The clone carrying this TCR beta chain was detected only a few times. This specimen belongs to a study of blood T cell repertoires in COVID-19. Study overall: The United States, Italy and Spain supplied acute and convalescent COVID-19 samples. The cDNA or gDNA used as material had been derived from T cells, B-cell-depleted T cells, or PBMCs.

Participants came from about 24 US areas, aged roughly 18 to 89 years. In the original analysis: Reference gene primer amplification gave estimated nucleated cell counts. Sequenced by immunoSEQ multiplex PCR; TCRdb stores in-frame clones only, minus some. V, J and clone size reflect that table, while D and trimming were determined from the DNA. In the table there are under 500,000 clones, more than 80% of which are singletons. This TCR derives from a man aged 30 to 39 who had recovered from COVID-19. The specimen sequenced was PBMCs or T cells enriched from blood (not recorded which).

Here the CDR3 DNA reads TGTGCCATCACCCCGATCTCCAGGGGCACCGGGGAGCTGTTTTTT. As protein: CAITPISRGTGELFF. The rearrangement uses TRBV6-5 and TRBJ2-2, with D possibly TRBD1 on 6 matching bases. The germline V gene encodes CDR1 MNHEY and CDR2 SVGAGI. The CDR3 sequence is 15 residues long. V was cut by 10 bases and J by 4 bases, with 19 bases left in between.